The 21 T cell receptor beta chains below were found in one sample sequenced in a study of T cell clones after liver transplantation. TCRdb's copy holds only in-frame clones and misses some; the assay was immunoSEQ multiplex PCR. The table includes more than 95,000 clones, approximately 78% detected once. Sequenced material: CD4+ T cells from blood, taken before liver transplant. These receptor sequences come from a human donor who received a liver transplant.

A word on this clone: The sample has other DNA sequences that encode this CDR3 too. This rearrangement joins TRBV7-9 to TRBJ2-5; D call uncertain. Germline V lookup: CDR1 SEHNR, CDR2 FQNEAQ (reference sequence). The CDR3 spans 12 residues. Trimming left V 1 base short and J 5 bases short, with 5 bases between. As DNA, the CDR3 is TGTGCCAGCAGCTTAGTAAGGGAGACCCAGTACTTC. It translates to CASSLVRETQYF. The full variable domain, in which reference TRBV7-9 and TRBJ2-5 provide the parts outside the CDR3, is DTGVSQNPRHKITKRGQNVTFRCDPISEHNRLYWYRQTLGQGPEFLTYFQNEAQLEKSRLLSDRFSAERPKGSFSTLEIQRTEQGDSAMYLCASSLVRETQYFGPGTRLLVL.

V gene TRBV7-9 combines with J gene TRBJ1-1, with D tentatively TRBD1 (6 bases). The CDR3 extends over 12 amino acids. V dropped 2 bases and J dropped 10 bases, with 11 bases sitting between them. Germline V lookup: CDR1 SEHNR, CDR2 FQNEAQ (reference sequence). CDR3 sequence (DNA): TGTGCCAGCAGCTTAAGACAGGACGGAGCTTTCTTT. This encodes CASSLRQDGAFF.

The rearrangement uses TRBV29-1 and TRBJ1-1, with D unclear. This CDR3 has 12 amino acids. Trimming removed 5 bases at V and 4 bases at J, with 11 bases between. Germline CDR1 is SQVTM and CDR2 is ANQGSEA. In DNA, the CDR3 is TGCAGCGTTCTGGGGTTGGGCACTGAAGCTTTCTTT. Translating gives CSVLGLGTEAFF.

The gene calls are TRBV5-6 and TRBJ2-3; D gene unclear. The CDR3 is 12 amino acids. Trimming took 3 bases from V and 1 from J, leaving 3 bases between them. Germline CDR1 reads SGHDT; CDR2 reads YYEEEE. DNA for the CDR3: TGTGCCAGCAGCTATGGCACAGATACGCAGTATTTT. The encoded protein is CASSYGTDTQYF.

V is TRBV29-1 and J is TRBJ2-7, with D perhaps assigned TRBD1 or TRBD2 (5 bases each). Germline V gene sequence: CDR1 SQVTM, CDR2 ANQGSEA. There are 13 residues in the CDR3. The V gene lost 7 bases and the J gene lost 1 base, with 14 bases spanning the gap. CDR3 nucleotides: TGCAGCGCCTCCGGGACGGATTCCTACGAGCAGTACTTC. This codes for CSASGTDSYEQYF.

This rearrangement joins TRBV9 to TRBJ2-3; 9 nucleotides align to TRBD1. V dropped 0 bases and J dropped 4; count of bases not matched to a gene: 3. In germline, CDR1 is SGDLS, CDR2 YYNGEE. The CDR3 is 15 amino acids. For the CDR3, the DNA is TGTGCCAGCAGCGTAGTGGGACAGGGAGCAGATACGCAGTATTTT. Its translation is CASSVVGQGADTQYF.

The chain recombines TRBV27 with TRBJ2-5; D might be TRBD2 (6 bases). The germline V and J ends were trimmed by 7 bases and 7 bases, with 16 bases remaining between them. Per the germline V gene, CDR1 is MNHEY and CDR2 is SMNVEV (reference sequence). This CDR3 is 13 amino acids long. The CDR3 DNA sequence: TGTGCCAGCACCCCACCCTCCGGGGGGACCCAGTACTTC. It specifies CASTPPSGGTQYF.

The chain has TRBV5-1 and TRBJ1-1, with D hard to call. The germline V gene has CDR1 SGHRS and CDR2 YFSETQ. V lost 2 bases to trimming and J lost 0 bases, with 8 bases between them. CDR3 size: 14 residues. CDR3 amino acids: CASSLLGLNTEAFF. The CDR3 coding sequence is TGCGCCAGCAGCTTATTAGGTTTGAACACTGAAGCTTTCTTT.

The V gene is TRBV2, the J gene TRBJ2-1, with D tentatively TRBD2 (6 bases). The germline V gene has CDR1 SNHLY and CDR2 FYNNEI. The CDR3 spans 13 residues. V was trimmed by 5 bases and J by 3 bases, leaving 8 bases between them. The CDR3 region is CASSSDYYNEQFF. CDR3 sequence (DNA): TGTGCCAGCAGTTCGGACTACTACAATGAGCAGTTCTTC.

In this sample, this clone turned up a few times. CDR3: CAKMGYSTMETQYF. Here the CDR3 DNA reads TGTGCCAAAATGGGGTATTCGACGATGGAGACCCAGTACTTC. The gene calls are TRBV19 and TRBJ2-5; no definite D call. The germline V gene encodes CDR1 LNHDA and CDR2 SQIVND (reference sequence). This CDR3 region has 14 residues. V was pared by 10 bases and J by 5 bases, with 20 bases between.

The chain combines TRBV11-1 with TRBJ1-1; no clear D gene. V dropped 0 bases and J dropped 1 base, with 3 bases sitting between them. Germline CDR1 and CDR2: SGHAT and FQDESV (reference sequence). The CDR3 is made up of 13 amino acids. The DNA for the CDR3 is TGTGCCAGCAGCTTAGCGGGGAACACTGAAGCTTTCTTT. Translated: CASSLAGNTEAFF.

The chain couples TRBV6-1 to TRBJ2-1; D is possibly TRBD1 (6 bases). This CDR3 is 16 amino acids long. Germline lookup yields CDR1 MNHNS and CDR2 SASEGT. Trimming cost V 3 bases and J 4 bases, with 16 bases left between them. CDR3: CASSDPQGKGYNEQFF. For the CDR3, the DNA is TGTGCCAGCAGTGACCCACAGGGAAAGGGGTACAATGAGCAGTTCTTC.

The chain carries TRBV20-1 and TRBJ2-1; D might be TRBD1 (6 bases). The V end lost 5 bases, the J end lost 5 bases, and 7 bases lay between the germline ends. The CDR3 consists of 11 residues. Germline V gives CDR1 DFQATT, CDR2 SNEGSKA (reference sequence). The CDR3 coding sequence is TGCAGTGCTTGGACAGACAATGAGCAGTTCTTC. Its translation: CSAWTDNEQFF.

The CDR3 reads CASRELTGVTEAFF. DNA of the CDR3: TGCGCCAGCAGAGAGCTGACAGGGGTTACTGAAGCTTTCTTT. The chain combines TRBV10-2 with TRBJ1-1; TRBD1 aligns across 8 bases. From germline, CDR1 is WSHSY and CDR2 SAAADI. The V and J ends lost 6 bases and 5 bases, in that order; junction bases with no gene match: 8. There are 14 residues in the CDR3.

The V gene is TRBV5-1, the J gene TRBJ1-3; 12 positions agree with TRBD1. Germline V CDR1 and CDR2: SGHRS, YFSETQ. The CDR3 length is 18 residues. Trimming cost V 5 bases and J 1 base; bases outside gene matches: 10. The CDR3 DNA is TGCGCCAGCAGAAAGGGACAGGGGGCCGAGTTTTCTGGAAACACCATATATTTT. Amino acids: CASRKGQGAEFSGNTIYF.

In its sample, this clone was seen once. The CDR3 nucleotides read TGTGCCAGCAGCCGACCCAAGGACAGCGGCGAGCAGTACTTC. Translated: CASSRPKDSGEQYF. The V and J genes are TRBV21-1 and TRBJ2-7; TRBD1 reflects the table's D call only, with no check against the DNA. TRBV21-1 is a documented pseudogene. The CDR3 loop spans 14 amino acids.

The chain carries TRBV4-2 and TRBJ2-1; 9 bases match TRBD2. The CDR3 runs 19 residues. Germline CDR1 and CDR2: LGHNA and YNFKEQ. Losses at the gene ends were 2 bases for V and 2 bases for J; bases not matched to a gene: 13. DNA for the CDR3: TGTGCCAGCAGCCAAAGGATTCTTACCGGGACTAGCACCTACAATGAGCAGTTCTTC. It encodes CASSQRILTGTSTYNEQFF.

This clone was found a few times. CDR3 DNA: TGTGCCAGCAGTTCGTCTTCACTTTGGGGCTACACCTTC. Protein: CASSSSSLWGYTF. V gene TRBV28 combines with J gene TRBJ1-2, with no clear D. The length of the CDR3 is 13 residues. Trimming pared 4 bases from V and 8 bases from J, leaving 14 bases between. Germline V gene lookup returns CDR1 MDHEN and CDR2 SYDVKM.

The rearrangement links TRBV5-1 to TRBJ1-3; D not resolved. The CDR3 spans 14 residues. Germline CDR1 is SGHRS and CDR2 is YFSETQ. Trimming pared 6 bases from V and 0 bases from J, leaving 10 bases between. Here the CDR3 DNA reads TGCGCCAGCACCTCTGGGAGCTCTGGAAACACCATATATTTT. This translates into CASTSGSSGNTIYF.

This chain uses TRBV28 with TRBJ2-7; D uncertain. V dropped 3 bases and J dropped 0 bases, with 6 bases sitting between them. In germline, CDR1 is MDHEN, CDR2 SYDVKM. The CDR3 covers 13 residues. The CDR3 DNA is TGTGCCAGCAGTTTGTTTGGCTCCTACGAGCAGTACTTC. Protein: CASSLFGSYEQYF.

This clone was detected only once. This chain links TRBV19 with TRBJ2-2, with D possibly being TRBD1 (5 bases). This CDR3 is 16 amino acids long. Germline V gene data show CDR1 as LNHDA and CDR2 as SQIVND (reference sequence). V dropped 9 bases and J dropped 2 bases, with 19 bases sitting between them. DNA of the CDR3: TGTGCCAGCGACAATACCCTGACAGCTAACACCGGGGAGCTGTTTTTT. It specifies CASDNTLTANTGELFF.